Listed below are T cell receptor beta chains from one sample, sequenced in a study of molecular identifiers for immune sequencing clone quantification. A single record per CDR3 protein comes from TCRdb applying MiXCR to the PCR reads. This repertoire shows 75,000 to 95,000 distinct CDR3 sequences, 20% to 25% found once; its top ten account for about 0.8%. Material for sequencing was naive CD8+ T cells from blood, with Jurkat cell RNA spiked in. All receptors come from a human donor in good health. Some libraries in this study had Jurkat cell RNA spiked in. The CDR3 runs from the conserved cysteine through the conserved F or W. Each record gives: clone size, J gene, V gene, D gene, CDR3 protein, CDR3 DNA. The D gene is left open where the match is weak. Size values are once, few and many counts, or a class for expanded clones, and some rows have none.

clone_size: many; j_call: TRBJ2-7; v_call: TRBV29-1; d_call: TRBD1; cdr3_aa: CSVESARDRGIDSYEQYF; cdr3_nt: TGCAGCGTTGAGAGTGCTCGGGACAGGGGTATTGACTCCTACGAGCAGTACTTC
clone_size: many; j_call: TRBJ2-7; v_call: TRBV20-1; d_call: TRBD2; cdr3_aa: CSARTSGSSYEQYF; cdr3_nt: TGCAGTGCTAGAACTAGCGGGAGCTCCTACGAGCAGTACTTC
clone_size: .; j_call: TRBJ2-1; v_call: TRBV13; d_call: .; cdr3_aa: CASSLGLPTYNEQFF; cdr3_nt: TGTGCCAGCAGCCTAGGACTACCTACCTACAATGAGCAGTTCTTC
clone_size: .; j_call: TRBJ2-7; v_call: TRBV27; d_call: TRBD2; cdr3_aa: CASSTGTSQSEQYF; cdr3_nt: TGTGCCAGCAGTACGGGGACTAGTCAGTCCGAGCAGTACTTC
clone_size: .; j_call: TRBJ2-7; v_call: TRBV6-2/TRBV6-3; d_call: .; cdr3_aa: CASGYWGGEQYF; cdr3_nt: TGTGCCAGCGGTTACTGGGGAGGCGAGCAGTACTTC
clone_size: few; j_call: TRBJ2-3; v_call: TRBV28; d_call: TRBD2; cdr3_aa: CASRAWGGTSTDTQYF; cdr3_nt: TGTGCCAGCAGAGCCTGGGGGGGAACTAGCACAGATACGCAGTATTTT
clone_size: .; j_call: TRBJ2-3; v_call: TRBV28; d_call: .; cdr3_aa: CASTPLADNTDTQYF; cdr3_nt: TGTGCCAGCACCCCCCTCGCAGACAACACAGATACGCAGTATTTT
clone_size: many; j_call: TRBJ2-7; v_call: TRBV29-1; d_call: TRBD2; cdr3_aa: CSVGLAEYEQYF; cdr3_nt: TGCAGCGTTGGACTAGCGGAGTACGAGCAGTACTTC
clone_size: many; j_call: TRBJ1-2; v_call: TRBV27; d_call: .; cdr3_aa: CASSFSPNYGYTF; cdr3_nt: TGTGCCAGCAGTTTTAGTCCCAACTATGGCTACACCTTC
clone_size: .; j_call: TRBJ1-5; v_call: TRBV11-2; d_call: .; cdr3_aa: CASSVGGYQPQHF; cdr3_nt: TGTGCCAGCAGCGTAGGGGGGTATCAGCCCCAGCATTTT
clone_size: many; j_call: TRBJ1-6; v_call: TRBV6-5; d_call: .; cdr3_aa: CASSYWGESSSPLHF; cdr3_nt: TGTGCCAGCAGTTACTGGGGGGAGTCAAGTTCACCCCTCCACTTT
clone_size: .; j_call: TRBJ2-4; v_call: TRBV7-9; d_call: .; cdr3_aa: CATTWGGTNIQYF; cdr3_nt: TGTGCCACCACATGGGGTGGGACAAACATTCAGTACTTC
clone_size: many; j_call: TRBJ2-3; v_call: TRBV7-9; d_call: .; cdr3_aa: CASSRTDTQYF; cdr3_nt: TGTGCCAGCAGCCGCACAGATACGCAGTATTTT
clone_size: few; j_call: TRBJ1-1; v_call: TRBV7-9; d_call: .; cdr3_aa: CASSLTDNEAFF; cdr3_nt: TGTGCCAGCAGCTTGACAGATAATGAAGCTTTCTTT
clone_size: many; j_call: TRBJ2-7; v_call: TRBV28; d_call: .; cdr3_aa: CASSPPETWREQYF; cdr3_nt: TGTGCCAGCAGTCCCCCGGAGACGTGGAGGGAGCAGTACTTC
clone_size: many; j_call: TRBJ1-1; v_call: TRBV2; d_call: .; cdr3_aa: CASSAEDSLVRTEAFF; cdr3_nt: TGTGCCAGCAGTGCAGAGGACTCCTTGGTCAGGACTGAAGCTTTCTTT
clone_size: few; j_call: TRBJ1-1; v_call: TRBV30; d_call: .; cdr3_aa: CAWTDRTEAFF; cdr3_nt: TGTGCCTGGACCGACCGCACTGAAGCTTTCTTT
clone_size: many; j_call: TRBJ2-6; v_call: TRBV9; d_call: .; cdr3_aa: CASSSAGAGANVLTF; cdr3_nt: TGTGCCAGCAGCTCAGCAGGGGCTGGGGCCAACGTCCTGACTTTC
clone_size: few; j_call: TRBJ2-2; v_call: TRBV12-3/TRBV12-4; d_call: .; cdr3_aa: CASRDPADTGELFF; cdr3_nt: TGTGCCAGCAGGGACCCGGCGGACACCGGGGAGCTGTTTTTT
clone_size: many; j_call: TRBJ2-3; v_call: TRBV7-2; d_call: TRBD1; cdr3_aa: CASSLTGTTDTQYF; cdr3_nt: TGTGCCAGCAGCTTGACAGGGACCACAGATACGCAGTATTTT
clone_size: many; j_call: TRBJ1-1; v_call: TRBV4-2; d_call: .; cdr3_aa: CASSQDEGGTEAFF; cdr3_nt: TGTGCCAGCAGCCAAGACGAAGGGGGGACTGAAGCTTTCTTT
clone_size: .; j_call: TRBJ2-1; v_call: TRBV19; d_call: .; cdr3_aa: CASRPPGFSSYNEQFF; cdr3_nt: TGTGCCAGTAGGCCTCCGGGCTTCAGCTCCTACAATGAGCAGTTCTTC
clone_size: many; j_call: TRBJ2-4; v_call: TRBV15; d_call: .; cdr3_aa: CATSSRGGSLNIQYF; cdr3_nt: TGTGCCACCAGCTCTCGTGGAGGCTCCCTAAACATTCAGTACTTC
clone_size: many; j_call: TRBJ2-3; v_call: TRBV28; d_call: .; cdr3_aa: CASSLDHDSGTSTDTQYF; cdr3_nt: TGTGCCAGCAGTTTAGACCACGATTCCGGGACTAGCACAGATACGCAGTATTTT
clone_size: .; j_call: TRBJ2-7; v_call: TRBV29-1; d_call: .; cdr3_aa: CSVEDRNDRLTYEQYF; cdr3_nt: TGCAGCGTTGAAGATCGAAATGACAGGTTAACCTACGAGCAGTACTTC
clone_size: few; j_call: TRBJ2-3; v_call: TRBV6-2/TRBV6-3; d_call: TRBD2; cdr3_aa: CASSLDRGTSGVFTDTQYF; cdr3_nt: TGTGCCAGCAGTTTGGACAGGGGGACTAGCGGGGTCTTCACAGATACGCAGTATTTT
clone_size: many; j_call: TRBJ2-3; v_call: TRBV9; d_call: .; cdr3_aa: CASSVDGPGTDTQYF; cdr3_nt: TGTGCCAGCAGCGTAGATGGTCCGGGCACAGATACGCAGTATTTT
clone_size: many; j_call: TRBJ2-1; v_call: TRBV29-1; d_call: TRBD2; cdr3_aa: CSVEDSLAGGLNEQFF; cdr3_nt: TGCAGCGTTGAAGATAGTCTAGCGGGAGGGCTCAATGAGCAGTTCTTC
clone_size: many; j_call: TRBJ2-1; v_call: TRBV7-9; d_call: .; cdr3_aa: CASSTGPEGDEQFF; cdr3_nt: TGTGCCAGCAGTACGGGGCCCGAAGGCGATGAGCAGTTCTTC
clone_size: .; j_call: TRBJ2-7; v_call: TRBV4-2; d_call: .; cdr3_aa: CASSQEKGAYEQYF; cdr3_nt: TGTGCCAGCAGCCAAGAGAAGGGGGCCTACGAGCAGTACTTC
clone_size: few; j_call: TRBJ2-1; v_call: TRBV7-9; d_call: TRBD2; cdr3_aa: CASSLITSGTLIHNEQFF; cdr3_nt: TGTGCCAGCAGCTTAATCACTAGCGGGACCCTTATCCACAATGAGCAGTTCTTC
clone_size: .; j_call: TRBJ2-7; v_call: TRBV21-1; d_call: .; cdr3_aa: CASSRLTGTGRGEQYF; cdr3_nt: TGTGCCAGCAGCCGCCTAACCGGGACAGGAAGAGGCGAGCAGTACTTC
clone_size: many; j_call: TRBJ2-5; v_call: TRBV4-3; d_call: .; cdr3_aa: CASSQEGLQETQYF; cdr3_nt: TGCGCCAGCAGCCAGGAGGGATTACAAGAGACCCAGTACTTC
clone_size: many; j_call: TRBJ1-5; v_call: TRBV7-9; d_call: .; cdr3_aa: CASSTTDGSGGEPQHF; cdr3_nt: TGTGCCAGCAGCACGACCGATGGGTCGGGCGGGGAGCCCCAGCATTTT
clone_size: .; j_call: TRBJ1-3; v_call: TRBV30; d_call: .; cdr3_aa: CAWRVIETGNTIYF; cdr3_nt: TGTGCCTGGAGGGTAATCGAGACTGGAAACACCATATATTTT
clone_size: .; j_call: TRBJ1-1; v_call: TRBV7-8; d_call: .; cdr3_aa: CASSLAFRDRAPEAFF; cdr3_nt: TGTGCCAGCAGCTTAGCGTTTAGGGATCGGGCCCCTGAAGCTTTCTTT
clone_size: .; j_call: TRBJ2-7; v_call: TRBV5-1; d_call: TRBD1; cdr3_aa: CASSSGTGVKQYF; cdr3_nt: TGCGCCAGCAGCTCCGGGACAGGGGTCAAGCAGTACTTC
clone_size: many; j_call: TRBJ2-3; v_call: TRBV20-1; d_call: .; cdr3_aa: CSARQLRGQDTQYF; cdr3_nt: TGCAGTGCTAGACAACTCAGGGGCCAAGATACGCAGTATTTT